The subject of this entry is one T cell receptor beta chain. This sample is part of a study of cytomegalovirus exposure and HLA in healthy donors. Per the germline V gene, CDR1 is WNHNN and CDR2 is SYGVQD (reference sequence). This CDR3 is built from 13 residues. V gave up 5 bases and J gave up 5 bases, with 12 bases separating them. Primers included in the PCR were 60 Vbeta and 13 Jbeta primers. Produced via immunoSEQ multiplex PCR; TCRdb's table is partial and in-frame only. This sample has about 170,000 clones; around 85% occur once, and the top ten carry 1%. This chain connects TRBV10-1 to TRBJ1-1, with D tentatively TRBD1 (5 bases). Material: PBMCs. This clonotype was obtained from a boy aged 2 to 9 in good health and CMV-seronegative. The CDR3 DNA follows: TGCGCCAGCAGTAGAACAGGTGCGACTGAAGCTTTCTTT. Amino acid sequence: CASSRTGATEAFF.